This T cell receptor beta chain was found in a study of T cell repertoires in cytomegalovirus infection. Across the whole study: Public signatures in TCR beta pointed to CMV infection and matching HLA type. The study, taken as a whole, reports: Carriage of CMV together with the relevant HLA was identifiable through cumulative public TCR beta family frequency.

This clonotype was found a few times. Its target is not known. TCRdb analysed the reads with MiXCR anew, one entry per CDR3 protein. The sample consists of a few hundred thousand distinct CDR3 sequences, approximately 9.5% of them appearing once. The specimen sequenced was PBMCs. The origin of this receptor is a human donor in good health (CMV status not recorded). Some clones in this sample may be carry-over from other donors' samples.

The CDR3 spells CASGGTSYNEQFF. The CDR3 nucleotides read TGTGCCAGCGGCGGGACTTCATACAATGAGCAGTTCTTC. This sequence joins TRBV6-2 or TRBV6-3 and TRBJ2-1, with D possibly matching TRBD2 (6 bases). This CDR3 contains 13 residues. V shed 8 bases and J shed 4 bases, with 12 bases lying between them. CDR1 is MNHEY and CDR2 is SVGEGT in the germline V gene.